The clone carrying this T cell receptor (beta chain) was seen a few times. The antigen is unknown. Trimming pared 0 bases from V and 7 bases from J, leaving 7 bases between. There are 12 residues in the CDR3. In germline, CDR1 is SGHNT, CDR2 YYREEE (reference sequence). These data are taken from a study of beta chain features in type 1 diabetes. Study-wide background: In age, gender and cell yields, patients were similar to healthy donors. Points from the study as a whole: PCR might pick shorter templates more often, in the same way for patients and controls. Type 1 diabetes patients had fewer VDJ junction insertions and more deletions. Researchers report that Type 1 diabetes patients had moderately but significantly shorter TCRB CDR3s across all four CD4+ subsets.

Expressed TCRB transcripts got sequenced, as all isolated RNA was reverse transcribed. The assay was immunoSEQ multiplex PCR, and TCRdb's table has in-frame clones only and misses some. The data hold approximately 600,000 clones, with around 12% observed a single time. This TCR was sampled from a man in his thirties or forties with type 1 diabetes. The rearrangement uses TRBV5-4 and TRBJ1-2; no clear D gene. The sequenced material came from naive CD4+ T cells from blood. CDR3 region: CASSLDTGGYTF. The DNA for the CDR3 is TGTGCCAGCAGCTTGGACACCGGTGGCTACACCTTC.